The present TCR beta chain was sequenced within a study of human T cells and chemical hapten exposure. Background on the study: Patch testing placed 0.01% DPC on the upper back, with readings at 6 days. A patient group, mainly female, showed alopecia areata, totalis or universalis. TCR yields differed between samples (mainly from small differences in pooled library volume).

Described time point: patch test 1, 2 weeks after DPC sensitization. Treatment denoted: therapeutic diphenylcyclopropenone sensitization with weekly scalp DPC. General observations from the study: Every donor had alopecia, and their immune response may therefore differ from healthy people's.

In this sample, this clonotype turned up a few times. The antigen is not known. TCRdb used MiXCR to reprocess the RACE reads, holding one entry per CDR3 protein. Here the sample spans 300,000 to 350,000 distinct CDR3 sequences, approximately 6.9% being singletons. This CDR3 comprises 17 residues. The V gene's germline CDR1 is SEHNR and CDR2 FQNEAQ (reference sequence). The junction had 7 bases not matched to a gene; V was cut back by 5 bases and J by 5 bases. This sample comprised whole blood, obtained in connection with sensitization to the hapten diphenylcyclopropenone (DPC). The receptor was derived from a young woman with alopecia areata. Some clones in this sample may be carry-over from other donors' samples. The chain uses TRBV7-9 and TRBJ1-6; the match to TRBD1 covers 12 bases. The CDR3: CASSPGGQGADNSPLHF. The CDR3 nucleotides read TGTGCCAGCAGCCCGGGGGGACAGGGGGCGGATAATTCACCCCTCCACTTT.